What follows are 16 T cell receptor beta chains derived from one specimen sequenced in a study of CD8+ T cells in alopecia areata. Sequencing used cDNA as its template, made by extracting RNA and reverse transcribing it. Clones were sequenced by immunoSEQ multiplex PCR, and TCRdb holds only the in-frame ones, with some missing. The sample yields roughly 170,000 clones, 50% to 70% seen once. The material was CD4+ T cells sorted from blood, obtained at week 0. The receptors stem from a human donor with alopecia areata.

As DNA, the CDR3 is TGTGCCAGCAGCTTTTCGACTAGCGGGGGTACTTGGTACGAGCAGTACTTC. Protein product: CASSFSTSGGTWYEQYF. V gene TRBV11-2 combines with J gene TRBJ2-7; the match to TRBD2 covers 12 bases. The V and J ends lost 3 bases and 4 bases, in that order; junction bases with no gene match: 10. The CDR3 runs 17 residues. In germline, CDR1 is SGHAT, CDR2 FQNNGV.

This clone was observed a single time. The chain is built from TRBV6-6 and TRBJ1-1; D is unresolved. Between the trimmed V and J ends, which lost 1 base and 1 base, there was a span of 7 bases. Germline loops: CDR1 MNHNY, CDR2 SVGAGI (reference sequence). There are 14 residues in the CDR3. The CDR3 reads CASSYFRTNTEAFF. The CDR3 DNA sequence: TGTGCCAGCAGTTACTTCAGGACGAACACTGAAGCTTTCTTT.

This chain uses TRBV19 with TRBJ2-2, with D maybe TRBD1 (5 bases). The CDR3 is made up of 14 amino acids. Germline V gene sequence: CDR1 LNHDA, CDR2 SQIVND (reference sequence). Trimming stripped 5 bases from V and 1 base from J, with 8 bases between. The CDR3 is CASSQGRNTGELFF. CDR3 nucleotides: TGTGCCAGTAGTCAGGGAAGGAACACCGGGGAGCTGTTTTTT.

This clone was detected a few times. The chain has TRBV10-2 and TRBJ2-5; possibly TRBD2 for D (7 bases). The germline gives CDR1 WSHSY, CDR2 SAAADI. The CDR3 runs to 13 residues. V was shortened by 2 bases and J by 5 bases, with 9 bases between the two germline ends. The CDR3 bases are TGCGCCAGCAGTGAGGCGGGGGCGGAGACCCAGTACTTC. Translation gives CASSEAGAETQYF.

The J gene is TRBJ1-1, the V gene TRBV5-1; 9 bases fit TRBD1. V lost 4 bases to trimming and J lost 1 base; unmatched junction nucleotides: 8. CDR3 length: 16 amino acids. Germline CDR1 SGHRS, CDR2 YFSETQ. CDR3 loop: CASSLRTGAGNTEAFF. The CDR3 DNA is TGCGCCAGCAGCCTTCGGACAGGGGCGGGGAACACTGAAGCTTTCTTT.

In regard to this clone: Within the sample, other DNA sequences also encode this same CDR3. CDR3 region: CAWDRGRTEAFF. CDR3 coding DNA: TGTGCCTGGGACAGGGGAAGGACTGAAGCTTTCTTT. J is TRBJ1-1 and V is TRBV30; 8 nucleotides line up with TRBD1. This CDR3 comprises 12 residues. V shed 5 bases, J shed 5 bases, and the junction held 4 bases outside the gene matches. Germline CDR1 GTSNPN, CDR2 SVGIG (reference sequence).

The chain joins TRBV2 to TRBJ1-1, with D possibly matching TRBD1 (5 bases). The CDR3 contains 14 residues. The V gene lost 6 bases and the J gene lost 1 base, with 12 bases spanning the gap. In germline, CDR1 is SNHLY, CDR2 FYNNEI. The CDR3 bases are TGTGCCAGCAGATCAGGGAGGGGGAACACTGAAGCTTTCTTT. It specifies CASRSGRGNTEAFF.

This rearrangement joins TRBV2 to TRBJ2-2; 8 bases line up with TRBD2. Looked up from germline, CDR1 is SNHLY and CDR2 is FYNNEI. There are 15 residues in the CDR3. Trimming took 7 bases from V and 3 from J; bases not matched to a gene: 7. The DNA for the CDR3 is TGTGCCAGCACCCTCCGGGGGGGGGACACCGGGGAGCTGTTTTTT. This codes for CASTLRGGDTGELFF.

The rearrangement uses TRBV4-1 and TRBJ2-5, with a weak D call TRBD1 (5 bases). This CDR3 spans 14 amino acids. Per germline, CDR1 MGHRA and CDR2 YSYEKL. Trimming pared 6 bases from V and 4 bases from J, leaving 15 bases between. The CDR3 region is CASSIQVLGETQYF. The DNA for the CDR3 is TGCGCCAGCAGTATACAGGTTCTCGGAGAGACCCAGTACTTC.

This clone was detected only a few times. V gene TRBV4-2 combines with J gene TRBJ1-5; D is undetermined. CDR1 is LGHNA and CDR2 is YNFKEQ in the germline V gene. The germline V and J ends were trimmed by 1 base and 1 base, with 11 bases remaining between them. The length of the CDR3 is 16 residues. The CDR3 reads CASSQVVGNSNQPQHF. Here the CDR3 DNA reads TGTGCCAGCAGCCAAGTTGTAGGGAACAGCAATCAGCCCCAGCATTTT.

This chain links TRBV19 with TRBJ2-7; D is unclear. Trimming took off 3 bases at V and 0 bases at J, with 9 bases between the two ends. This CDR3 contains 14 residues. CDR1 is LNHDA and CDR2 is SQIVND in the germline V gene (reference sequence). The CDR3 spells CASSIGESSYEQYF. In nucleotides, the CDR3 is TGTGCCAGTAGTATTGGGGAAAGCTCCTACGAGCAGTACTTC.

The chain carries TRBV6-6 and TRBJ2-5, with 7 bases lining up with TRBD1. The V gene's germline CDR1 is MNHNY and CDR2 SVGAGI (reference sequence). The V gene end was trimmed by 4 bases and the J gene end by 5 bases; junction bases not matched to a gene: 7. The length of the CDR3 is 14 residues. DNA of the CDR3: TGTGCCAGCAGTTCTCTAGGGGGCTCGGAGACCCAGTACTTC. Translated: CASSSLGGSETQYF.

The chain carries TRBV5-1 and TRBJ2-4; 8 bases are shared with TRBD1. CDR1 SGHRS and CDR2 YFSETQ come from the germline V gene. The junction had 10 bases not matched to a gene; V was cut back by 0 bases and J by 8 bases. The CDR3 runs to 16 residues. In DNA, the CDR3 is TGCGCCAGCAGCTTGGGGTCGGACAGGGATACATACATTCAGTACTTC. This encodes CASSLGSDRDTYIQYF.

V usage is TRBV27 and J usage is TRBJ2-7, with D maybe TRBD2 (6 bases). The CDR3 runs 13 residues. Germline loops: CDR1 MNHEY, CDR2 SMNVEV (reference sequence). With 3 bases removed from V and 8 bases from J, the gap between germline ends came to 14 bases. The CDR3 nucleotides read TGTGCCAGCAGTTTCTCCCAGGAGGGCAAGCAGTACTTC. It codes for CASSFSQEGKQYF.

This clone was seen a few times. The CDR3 region has the DNA TGTGCCAGTAGGGGAAAGGGGGGGAACACTGAAGCTTTCTTT. Translation: CASRGKGGNTEAFF. The V and J genes are TRBV19 and TRBJ1-1; a weak D match, TRBD1 (6 bases). This CDR3 is 14 amino acids long. Germline V gene data show CDR1 as LNHDA and CDR2 as SQIVND (reference sequence). V gave up 6 bases and J gave up 1 base, with 12 bases separating them.

This clone was detected a few times. V gene TRBV20-1 combines with J gene TRBJ1-1; D is uncertain. Germline assignment: CDR1 DFQATT and CDR2 SNEGSKA (reference sequence). V lost 0 bases, J lost 3 bases, and 2 bases lay in between. CDR3 length: 11 amino acids. CDR3 nucleotides: TGCAGTGCTAGAGAATACACTGAAGCTTTCTTT. Residues: CSAREYTEAFF.